This T cell receptor (beta chain) originates from a study of response to subunit inactivated influenza vaccine. Findings and caveats of the study: The study's authors posited that every seasonal influenza vaccination enlists few new T cells.

The V and J ends lost 6 bases and 3 bases respectively, with 18 bases between them. This CDR3 comprises 15 residues. The V gene's germline CDR1 is SGHAT and CDR2 FQNNGV. This clonotype was picked up many times. What it binds is unknown. MiXCR was run by TCRdb on the RT-PCR reads, yielding one entry per CDR3 protein. The data show hundreds of thousands of distinct CDR3 sequences, with approximately 14% seen just once and less than 8.5% held by the top ten. This clonotype was sampled from a man in his forties or fifties who received an inactivated influenza vaccine. Source: PBMCs from blood, taken around two weeks before vaccination. The gene calls are TRBV11-2 and TRBJ2-7; tentatively, D is TRBD1 (6 bases). CDR3 sequence reads: CASSTGPGASYEQYF. CDR3 sequence (DNA): TGTGCCAGCAGTACAGGACCAGGGGCAAGCTACGAGCAGTACTTC.